A selection of T cell receptor beta chains follows, all from one sample in a study of T-cell reconstitution after alpha-beta-depleted transplantation in children. TCRdb fed the PCR reads into MiXCR, producing one record per CDR3 protein. The repertoire includes 900,000 or so distinct CDR3 sequences, about 15% of them detected once, and 5% sits in the top ten. This material consisted of PBMCs, mostly from graft donor cells, taken 360 days after TCRalphabeta/CD19-depleted stem cell transplant. The receptors were sampled from a male patient aged 10 to 17 who had a stem cell transplant for acute lymphoblastic leukemia, so the T cells may come from the graft donor. The CDR3 runs from the conserved cysteine through the conserved F or W. A D gene is named only where the DNA matches it firmly. Clone size is not always given. Where it is, it says once, few, many or a class for expanded clones.

clone_size: few; v_call: TRBV5-1; j_call: TRBJ2-1; d_call: TRBD2; cdr3_nt: TGCGCCAGCAGCCCTTGGTCAGTGACTAGCGGGAGCCCTTACAATGAGCAGTTCTTC; cdr3_aa: CASSPWSVTSGSPYNEQFF
clone_size: -; v_call: TRBV12-5; j_call: TRBJ2-1; d_call: TRBD1; cdr3_nt: TGTGCTAGTGGTTTGTCCTTAGGGACAGGGGATAGAGGTGAGCAGTTCTTC; cdr3_aa: CASGLSLGTGDRGEQFF
clone_size: many; v_call: TRBV5-1; j_call: TRBJ2-7; d_call: -; cdr3_nt: TGCGCCAGCAGTTCCCGACCCCTCGTGGAATACGAGCAGTACTTC; cdr3_aa: CASSSRPLVEYEQYF
clone_size: -; v_call: TRBV24-1; j_call: TRBJ1-5; d_call: -; cdr3_nt: TGTGCCACCAGCGAGGGGGGGGCAAATCAGCCCCAGCATTTT; cdr3_aa: CATSEGGANQPQHF
clone_size: -; v_call: TRBV7-9; j_call: TRBJ1-2; d_call: -; cdr3_nt: TGTGCCAGCAGCTTAGACGGGACGGTAAATGGCTACACCTTC; cdr3_aa: CASSLDGTVNGYTF
clone_size: few; v_call: TRBV18; j_call: TRBJ1-5; d_call: -; cdr3_nt: TGTGCCAGCTCAGCCACGGGTTTGACAGGCAAAAATCAGCCCCAGCATTTT; cdr3_aa: CASSATGLTGKNQPQHF
clone_size: -; v_call: TRBV7-2; j_call: TRBJ2-3; d_call: -; cdr3_nt: TGTGCCAGCAGCTTAGCGCATCCGCCACTCACAGATACGCAGTATTTT; cdr3_aa: CASSLAHPPLTDTQYF
clone_size: -; v_call: TRBV6-1; j_call: TRBJ2-7; d_call: -; cdr3_nt: TGTGCCAGCAGACCCGGACCGCCGAGCTCCTACGAGCAGTACTTC; cdr3_aa: CASRPGPPSSYEQYF
clone_size: -; v_call: TRBV12-3/TRBV12-4; j_call: TRBJ2-2; d_call: TRBD2; cdr3_nt: TGTGCCAGCAGTTTGAGGACTAGCGGCGGGGAGCTGTTTTTT; cdr3_aa: CASSLRTSGGELFF
clone_size: -; v_call: TRBV7-9; j_call: TRBJ2-1; d_call: -; cdr3_nt: TGTGCCAGCACCCCGGTTCGTCCAGAGCCTGAGCAGTTCTTC; cdr3_aa: CASTPVRPEPEQFF
clone_size: -; v_call: TRBV2; j_call: TRBJ2-2; d_call: TRBD1; cdr3_nt: TGTGCCAGCAGCGACAGGGTGACGAACACCGGGGAGCTGTTTTTT; cdr3_aa: CASSDRVTNTGELFF
clone_size: -; v_call: TRBV19; j_call: TRBJ2-5; d_call: -; cdr3_nt: TGTGCCAGAGAACCGGACGGGATCCAAGAGACCCAGTACTTC; cdr3_aa: CAREPDGIQETQYF
clone_size: few; v_call: TRBV5-1; j_call: TRBJ2-5; d_call: -; cdr3_nt: TGCGCCAGCAGCTTTTCCTCGCAAGGGGAGACCCAGTACTTC; cdr3_aa: CASSFSSQGETQYF
clone_size: -; v_call: TRBV20-1; j_call: TRBJ2-7; d_call: -; cdr3_nt: TGCAGTGCTAGAGATCAAGGGCGGCTAGCGTACTCCTCCTACGAGCAGTACTTC; cdr3_aa: CSARDQGRLAYSSYEQYF
clone_size: few; v_call: TRBV5-5; j_call: TRBJ2-3; d_call: -; cdr3_nt: TGTGCCAGCAGCTTGGTGACAGGTGCTAGCACAGATACGCAGTATTTT; cdr3_aa: CASSLVTGASTDTQYF
clone_size: -; v_call: TRBV5-6; j_call: TRBJ2-1; d_call: -; cdr3_nt: TGTGCCAGCAGCTTGGAGGCGGCCGAGCAGTTCTTC; cdr3_aa: CASSLEAAEQFF
clone_size: -; v_call: TRBV29-1; j_call: TRBJ2-1; d_call: -; cdr3_nt: TGCAGCGCCAAGGGACTCTTCAATGAGCAGTTCTTC; cdr3_aa: CSAKGLFNEQFF
clone_size: -; v_call: TRBV7-2; j_call: TRBJ2-1; d_call: TRBD2; cdr3_nt: TGTGCCAGCAGCTTATTCGGAGCGGGAGGGGACAATGAGCAGTTCTTC; cdr3_aa: CASSLFGAGGDNEQFF
clone_size: -; v_call: TRBV12-3/TRBV12-4; j_call: TRBJ2-2; d_call: TRBD2; cdr3_nt: TGTGCCAGCAGTACCGGACTAGTGAGGACCGGGGAGCTGTTTTTT; cdr3_aa: CASSTGLVRTGELFF
clone_size: -; v_call: TRBV7-6; j_call: TRBJ2-1; d_call: -; cdr3_nt: TGTGCCAGCAGCTCCCTGAATCTCAATGAGCAGTTCTTC; cdr3_aa: CASSSLNLNEQFF
clone_size: -; v_call: TRBV20-1; j_call: TRBJ1-2; d_call: -; cdr3_nt: TGCAGTGCTAGTCCCATGAGAGACGGCTATGGCTACACCTTC; cdr3_aa: CSASPMRDGYGYTF
clone_size: few; v_call: TRBV3-1; j_call: TRBJ2-1; d_call: -; cdr3_nt: TGTGCCAGCAGCCATACCCTTGAGCAGTTCTTC; cdr3_aa: CASSHTLEQFF
clone_size: few; v_call: TRBV29-1; j_call: TRBJ2-7; d_call: TRBD1; cdr3_nt: TGCAGCGTCGAGAAACCCGACAGGGGATACGAGCAGTACTTC; cdr3_aa: CSVEKPDRGYEQYF
clone_size: -; v_call: TRBV5-1; j_call: TRBJ1-1; d_call: -; cdr3_nt: TGCGCCAGCAGCCCGGGACTCCTCGGGAACACTGAAGCTTTCTTT; cdr3_aa: CASSPGLLGNTEAFF
clone_size: few; v_call: TRBV24-1; j_call: TRBJ2-1; d_call: TRBD1; cdr3_nt: TGTGCCACCAGTGATACAGGGGTGGGCTGGTACAATGAGCAGTTCTTC; cdr3_aa: CATSDTGVGWYNEQFF
clone_size: many; v_call: TRBV7-3; j_call: TRBJ2-7; d_call: -; cdr3_nt: TGTGCCAGCAGCTTTACAAGGCACCACGAGCAGTACTTC; cdr3_aa: CASSFTRHHEQYF
clone_size: few; v_call: TRBV5-1; j_call: TRBJ2-7; d_call: -; cdr3_nt: TGCGCCAGCAGCTTGGGAGCGCTAGGGTACGAGCAGTACTTC; cdr3_aa: CASSLGALGYEQYF
clone_size: many; v_call: TRBV7-9; j_call: TRBJ1-2; d_call: TRBD1; cdr3_nt: TGTGCCAGCAGCTTAGCCTACAGGGGGAACTATGGCTACACCTTC; cdr3_aa: CASSLAYRGNYGYTF
clone_size: few; v_call: TRBV7-9; j_call: TRBJ2-7; d_call: TRBD2; cdr3_nt: TGTGCCACCTCTAATGGAGCGGGGTTATCCTACGAGCAGTACTTC; cdr3_aa: CATSNGAGLSYEQYF
clone_size: few; v_call: TRBV5-1; j_call: TRBJ2-1; d_call: -; cdr3_nt: TGCGCCAGCCGGGAAGCATTCGGGGAGCAGTTCTTC; cdr3_aa: CASREAFGEQFF
clone_size: few; v_call: TRBV4-1; j_call: TRBJ2-2; d_call: TRBD2; cdr3_nt: TGCGCCAGCAGCCAAGATCCCGCACGAACCGGGACTAGCGCCGGGGAGCTGTTTTTT; cdr3_aa: CASSQDPARTGTSAGELFF
clone_size: many; v_call: TRBV24-1; j_call: TRBJ2-3; d_call: TRBD1; cdr3_nt: TGTGCCACCAGTGGAGGGGGCGCAACAGATACGCAGTATTTT; cdr3_aa: CATSGGGATDTQYF
clone_size: -; v_call: TRBV4-1; j_call: TRBJ2-1; d_call: -; cdr3_nt: TGCGCCAGCAGCCAATACGCCTCTCTAGGCTCCTACAATGAGCAGTTCTTC; cdr3_aa: CASSQYASLGSYNEQFF
clone_size: -; v_call: TRBV28; j_call: TRBJ2-7; d_call: TRBD1; cdr3_nt: TGTGCCAGCAGTTGGGGGACAGGGAGATCGGCTGACTACGAGCAGTACTTC; cdr3_aa: CASSWGTGRSADYEQYF
clone_size: few; v_call: TRBV11-2; j_call: TRBJ2-5; d_call: TRBD2; cdr3_nt: TGTGCCAGCAGCTTAATAGGGACTAGCGTTCGACACCAAGATCAGACCCAGTACTTC; cdr3_aa: CASSLIGTSVRHQDQTQYF
clone_size: -; v_call: TRBV20-1; j_call: TRBJ2-6; d_call: -; cdr3_nt: TGCAGTGCTAGTACGCGGACTGGGGCCAACGTCCTGACTTTC; cdr3_aa: CSASTRTGANVLTF
clone_size: few; v_call: TRBV20-1; j_call: TRBJ2-2; d_call: TRBD1; cdr3_nt: TGCAGTGCTAGAGACGGGGGACAGGGTGGAGCCGGGGAGCTGTTTTTT; cdr3_aa: CSARDGGQGGAGELFF
clone_size: -; v_call: TRBV5-1; j_call: TRBJ2-5; d_call: TRBD2; cdr3_nt: TGCGCCAGCGGCGGCCGGACTAGGAGTACAGAGACCCAGTACTTC; cdr3_aa: CASGGRTRSTETQYF
clone_size: -; v_call: TRBV15; j_call: TRBJ2-3; d_call: -; cdr3_nt: TGTGCCACCAGCAGCGCCACAGGTTACTCTTCCACAGATACGCAGTATTTT; cdr3_aa: CATSSATGYSSTDTQYF
clone_size: -; v_call: TRBV5-4; j_call: TRBJ2-2; d_call: TRBD2; cdr3_nt: TGTGCCAGCAGCTTTCGTCGAGCGGGAGGGCCTGTTAAGGCCGGGGAGCTGTTTTTT; cdr3_aa: CASSFRRAGGPVKAGELFF
clone_size: -; v_call: TRBV11-2; j_call: TRBJ2-1; d_call: TRBD2; cdr3_nt: TGTGCCAGCAGCCGGGGGGGTGGGAGTAATAGGATAATGAATGAGCAGTTCTTC; cdr3_aa: CASSRGGGSNRIMNEQFF
clone_size: once; v_call: TRBV7-9; j_call: TRBJ2-3; d_call: -; cdr3_nt: TGTGCCAGCAGCATAGGAGCGGGCCCGAGCACAGATACGCAGTATTTT; cdr3_aa: CASSIGAGPSTDTQYF
clone_size: few; v_call: TRBV7-2; j_call: TRBJ2-7; d_call: TRBD1; cdr3_nt: TGTGCCAGCAGCTTGTTGGGACAGGGCCCCTACTACGAGCAGTACTTC; cdr3_aa: CASSLLGQGPYYEQYF